The entry below describes one T cell receptor beta chain. The source of the sample is a study of blood T cells in healthy people across ages. Then a second PCR, running about 6 to 11 cycles, was carried out with a sample-barcoded 5' primer and a J-beta primer mix. TCRdb processed the 5' RACE reads anew with MiXCR; each CDR3 protein has one entry. The repertoire holds roughly 2 million distinct CDR3 sequences, with about 49% as singletons. Germline trimming cut 5 bases from V and 0 bases from J; bases unmatched to any gene: 9. This CDR3 is 18 amino acids long. The V gene's germline CDR1 is SGHVS and CDR2 FQNEAQ.

This receptor was taken from a woman in her 40s in good health. The chain combines TRBV7-8 with TRBJ2-3; 12 nucleotides line up with TRBD2. Sequencing used blood. The CDR3 spells CASSASGRALKSTDTQYF. The CDR3 nucleotides are TGTGCCAGCAGCGCTAGCGGGAGGGCGTTAAAGAGCACAGATACGCAGTATTTT.